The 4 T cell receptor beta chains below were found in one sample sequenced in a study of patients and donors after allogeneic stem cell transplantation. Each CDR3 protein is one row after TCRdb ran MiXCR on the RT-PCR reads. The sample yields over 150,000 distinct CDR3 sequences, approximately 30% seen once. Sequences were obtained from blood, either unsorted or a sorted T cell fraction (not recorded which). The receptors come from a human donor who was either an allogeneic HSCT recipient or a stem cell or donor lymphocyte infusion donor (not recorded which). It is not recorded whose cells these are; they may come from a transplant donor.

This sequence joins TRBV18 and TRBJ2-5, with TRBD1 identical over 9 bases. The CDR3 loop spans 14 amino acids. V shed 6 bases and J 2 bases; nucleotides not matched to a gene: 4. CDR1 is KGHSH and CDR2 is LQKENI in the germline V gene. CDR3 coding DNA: TGTGCCAGCTCTCGGGACAGGGCGCAAGAGACCCAGTACTTC. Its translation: CASSRDRAQETQYF.

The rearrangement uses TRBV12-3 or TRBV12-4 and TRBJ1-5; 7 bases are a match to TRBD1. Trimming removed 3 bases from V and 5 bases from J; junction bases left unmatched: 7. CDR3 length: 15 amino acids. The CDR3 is CASSFHRGPYQPQHF. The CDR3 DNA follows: TGTGCCAGCAGTTTTCATAGGGGGCCCTATCAGCCCCAGCATTTT.

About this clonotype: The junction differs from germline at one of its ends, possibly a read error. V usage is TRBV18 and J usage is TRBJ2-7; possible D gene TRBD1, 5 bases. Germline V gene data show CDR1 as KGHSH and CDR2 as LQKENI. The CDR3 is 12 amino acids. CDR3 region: CASSPRGYEQHF. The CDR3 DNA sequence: TGTGCCAGCTCACCTAGGGGATACGAGCAGCACTTC. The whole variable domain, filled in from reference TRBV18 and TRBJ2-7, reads NAGVMQNPRHLVRRRGQEARLRCSPMKGHSHVYWYRQLPEEGLKFMVYLQKENIIDESGMPKERFSAEFPKEGPSILRIQQVVRGDSAAYFCASSPRGYEQHFGPGTRLTVT.

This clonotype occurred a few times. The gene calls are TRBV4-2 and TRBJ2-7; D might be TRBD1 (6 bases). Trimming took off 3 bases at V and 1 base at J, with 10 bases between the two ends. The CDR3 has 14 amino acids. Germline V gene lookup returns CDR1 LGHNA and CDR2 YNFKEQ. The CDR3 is CASSHGDKSYEQYF. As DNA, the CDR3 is TGTGCCAGCAGCCATGGGGACAAGTCCTACGAGCAGTACTTC.